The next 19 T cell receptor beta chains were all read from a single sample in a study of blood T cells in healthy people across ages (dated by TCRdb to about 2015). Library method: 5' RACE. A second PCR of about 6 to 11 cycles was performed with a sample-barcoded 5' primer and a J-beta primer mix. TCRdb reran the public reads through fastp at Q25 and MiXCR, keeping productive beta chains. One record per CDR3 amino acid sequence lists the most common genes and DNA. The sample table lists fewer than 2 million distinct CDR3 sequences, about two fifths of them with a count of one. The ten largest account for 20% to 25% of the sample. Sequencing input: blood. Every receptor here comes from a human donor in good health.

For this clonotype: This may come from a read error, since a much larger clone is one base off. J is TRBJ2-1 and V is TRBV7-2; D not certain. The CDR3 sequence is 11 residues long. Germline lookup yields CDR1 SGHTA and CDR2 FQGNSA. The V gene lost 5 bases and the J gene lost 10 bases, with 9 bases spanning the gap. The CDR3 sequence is CASSPAWEQFF. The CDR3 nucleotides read TGTGCCAGCAGCCCCGCGTGGGAGCAGTTCTTC.

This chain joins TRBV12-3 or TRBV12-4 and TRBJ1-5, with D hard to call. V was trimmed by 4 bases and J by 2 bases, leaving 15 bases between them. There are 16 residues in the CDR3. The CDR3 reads CASSYQAPGGNQPQHF. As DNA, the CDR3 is TGTGCCAGCAGTTATCAGGCCCCCGGGGGCAATCAGCCCCAGCATTTT.

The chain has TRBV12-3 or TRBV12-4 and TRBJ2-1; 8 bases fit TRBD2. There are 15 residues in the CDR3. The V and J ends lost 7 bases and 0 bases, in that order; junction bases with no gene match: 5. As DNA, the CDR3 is TGTGCCAGCACCCCAAGCGGGAGCTCCTACAATGAGCAGTTCTTC. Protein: CASTPSGSSYNEQFF.

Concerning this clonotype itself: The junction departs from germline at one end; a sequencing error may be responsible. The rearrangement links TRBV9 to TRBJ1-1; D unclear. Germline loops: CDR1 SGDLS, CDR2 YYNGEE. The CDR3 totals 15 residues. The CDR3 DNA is TGTGCCAGCAGCGTAGGTCCGAGGGTGTCCACTGAGGCTTTCTTT. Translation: CASSVGPRVSTEAFF.

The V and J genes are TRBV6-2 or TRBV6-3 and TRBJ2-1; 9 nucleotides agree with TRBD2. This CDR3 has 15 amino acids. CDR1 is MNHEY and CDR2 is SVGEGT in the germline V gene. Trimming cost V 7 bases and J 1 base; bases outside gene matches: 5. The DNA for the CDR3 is TGTGCCAGCAACCTTAGCGGGGGTTCCTACAATGAGCAGTTCTTC. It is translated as CASNLSGGSYNEQFF.

CDR3 in amino acids: CASNQERGAQETQYF. CDR3 in DNA: TGTGCCAGCAACCAAGAGCGGGGGGCCCAAGAGACCCAGTACTTC. The chain combines TRBV2 with TRBJ2-5; 9 positions agree with TRBD2. The V segment lost 7 bases and the J segment 1 base; nucleotides outside the gene matches: 7. This CDR3 is built from 15 residues. Germline CDR1 SNHLY, CDR2 FYNNEI.

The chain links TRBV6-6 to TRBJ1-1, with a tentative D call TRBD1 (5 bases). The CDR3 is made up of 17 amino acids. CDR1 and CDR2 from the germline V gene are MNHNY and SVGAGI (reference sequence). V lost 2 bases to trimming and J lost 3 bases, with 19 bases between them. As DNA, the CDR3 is TGTGCCAGCAGTTACCAGGGTGTGGGGAAACGGGACACTGAAGCTTTCTTT. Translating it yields CASSYQGVGKRDTEAFF.

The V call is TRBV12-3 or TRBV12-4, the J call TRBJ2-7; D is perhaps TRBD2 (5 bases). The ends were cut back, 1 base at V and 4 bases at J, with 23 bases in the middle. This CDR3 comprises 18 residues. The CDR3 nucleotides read TGTGCCAGCAGTTTAGGGAGGACCGGCCTAATTGGAAGGTACGAGCAGTACTTC. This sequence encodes CASSLGRTGLIGRYEQYF.

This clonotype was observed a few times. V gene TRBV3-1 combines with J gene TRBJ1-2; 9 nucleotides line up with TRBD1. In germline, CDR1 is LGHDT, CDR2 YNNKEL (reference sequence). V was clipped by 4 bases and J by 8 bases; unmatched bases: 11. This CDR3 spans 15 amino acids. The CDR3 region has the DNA TGTGCCAGCAGCCCGAAGTCCGGGACAGGGCTAGGCTACACCTTC. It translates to CASSPKSGTGLGYTF.

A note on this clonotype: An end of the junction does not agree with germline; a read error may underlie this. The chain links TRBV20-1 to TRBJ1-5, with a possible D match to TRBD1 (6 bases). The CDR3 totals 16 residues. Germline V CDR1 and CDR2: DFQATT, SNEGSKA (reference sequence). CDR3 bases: TGCAATGCTAGTGTCCCGGGGGACATGGGCAATCAGCCCCAGCATTTT. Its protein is CNASVPGDMGNQPQHF.

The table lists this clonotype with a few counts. CDR3 sequence reads: CASSLGLRLNTEAFF. The CDR3 nucleotides are TGCGCCAGCAGCTTGGGGTTACGGCTGAACACTGAAGCTTTCTTT. The chain couples TRBV5-1 to TRBJ1-1; D gene uncertain. Germline V gene sequence: CDR1 SGHRS, CDR2 YFSETQ. The V end lost 0 bases, the J end lost 0 bases, and 9 bases lay between the germline ends. There are 15 residues in the CDR3. The full variable domain, with the rest looked up from reference TRBV5-1 and TRBJ1-1, is KAGVTQTPRYLIKTRGQQVTLSCSPISGHRSVSWYQQTPGQGLQFLFEYFSETQRNKGNFPGRFSGRQFSNSRSEMNVSTLELGDSALYLCASSLGLRLNTEAFFGQGTRLTVV.

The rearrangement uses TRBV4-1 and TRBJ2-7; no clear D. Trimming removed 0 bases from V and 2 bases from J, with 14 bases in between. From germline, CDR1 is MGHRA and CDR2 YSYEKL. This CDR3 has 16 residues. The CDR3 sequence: CASSQESTETAYEQYF. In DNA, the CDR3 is TGCGCCAGCAGCCAAGAGAGTACAGAGACGGCCTACGAGCAGTACTTC.

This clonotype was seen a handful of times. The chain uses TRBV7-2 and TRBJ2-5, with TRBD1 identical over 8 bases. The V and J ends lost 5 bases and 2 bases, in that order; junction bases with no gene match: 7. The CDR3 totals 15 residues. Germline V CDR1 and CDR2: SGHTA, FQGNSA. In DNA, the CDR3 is TGTGCCAGCAGCCCCAGGACAGGGAGGCAAGAGACCCAGTACTTC. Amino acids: CASSPRTGRQETQYF.

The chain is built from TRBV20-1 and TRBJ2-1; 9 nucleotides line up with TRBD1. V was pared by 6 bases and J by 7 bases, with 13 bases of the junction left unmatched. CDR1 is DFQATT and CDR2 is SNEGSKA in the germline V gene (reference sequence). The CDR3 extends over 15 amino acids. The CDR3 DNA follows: TGCAGTGCAGCAGCCGGGACAGGGCTGGGGAATGAGCAGTTCTTC. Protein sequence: CSAAAGTGLGNEQFF.

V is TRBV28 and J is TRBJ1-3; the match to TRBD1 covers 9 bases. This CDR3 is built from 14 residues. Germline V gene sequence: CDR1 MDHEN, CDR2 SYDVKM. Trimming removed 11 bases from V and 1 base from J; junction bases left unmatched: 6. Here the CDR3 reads CAGGTGISGNTIYF. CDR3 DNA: TGTGCCGGCGGGACAGGGATTTCTGGAAACACCATATATTTT.

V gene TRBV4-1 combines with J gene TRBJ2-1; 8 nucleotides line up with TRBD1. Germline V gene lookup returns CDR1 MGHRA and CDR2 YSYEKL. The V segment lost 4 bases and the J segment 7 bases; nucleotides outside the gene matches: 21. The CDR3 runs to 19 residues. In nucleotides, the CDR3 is TGCGCCAGCAGCCCCATTTCGATGCAGGGGGCGCGCAAGGGGAATGAGCAGTTCTTC. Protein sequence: CASSPISMQGARKGNEQFF.

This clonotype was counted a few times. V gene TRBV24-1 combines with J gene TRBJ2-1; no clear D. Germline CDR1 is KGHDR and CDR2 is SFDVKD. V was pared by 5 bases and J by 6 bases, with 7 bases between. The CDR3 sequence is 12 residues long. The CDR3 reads CATSGPPNEQFF. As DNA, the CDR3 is TGTGCCACCAGTGGGCCCCCCAATGAGCAGTTCTTC.

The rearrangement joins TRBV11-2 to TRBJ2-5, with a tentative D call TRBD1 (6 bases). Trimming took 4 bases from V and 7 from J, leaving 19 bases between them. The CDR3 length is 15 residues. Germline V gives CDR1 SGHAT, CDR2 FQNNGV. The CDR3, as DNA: TGTGCCAGCAGCTCGCCAAAAACAGGGCCAGGGACCCAGTACTTC. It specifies CASSSPKTGPGTQYF.

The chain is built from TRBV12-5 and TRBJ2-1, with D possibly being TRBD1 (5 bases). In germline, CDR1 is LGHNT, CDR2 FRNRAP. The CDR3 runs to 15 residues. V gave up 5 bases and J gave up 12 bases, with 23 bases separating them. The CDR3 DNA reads TGTGCTAGTGGTCTCGCACCGAATACGCAGGGTTGGCAGTTCTTC. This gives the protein CASGLAPNTQGWQFF. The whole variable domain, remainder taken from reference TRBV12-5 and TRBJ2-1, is DARVTQTPRHKVTEMGQEVTMRCQPILGHNTVFWYRQTMMQGLELLAYFRNRAPLDDSGMPKDRFSAEMPDATLATLKIQPSEPRDSAVYFCASGLAPNTQGWQFFGPGTRLTVL.